This is a list of T cell receptor beta chains from one sample in a study of blood T cell repertoires in COVID-19. Assay used: immunoSEQ multiplex PCR; TCRdb lists only in-frame clones, some missing. The table records 150,000 to 200,000 clones, about four fifths of them present only once. Sequencing used peripheral blood. The receptors stem from a man in his sixties with active or convalescent COVID-19. The CDR3 runs from the conserved cysteine through the conserved F or W. Each record gives: J gene, D gene, clone size, V gene, CDR3 protein, CDR3 DNA. The D gene is left open where the match is weak. Size values are once, few and many counts, or a class for expanded clones, and some rows have none.

j_call: TRBJ1-5
d_call: -
clone_size: -
v_call: TRBV19
cdr3_aa: CASSPGTRGNQPQHF
cdr3_nt: TGTGCCAGTAGTCCAGGGACACGGGGCAATCAGCCCCAGCATTTT

j_call: TRBJ1-1
d_call: -
clone_size: -
v_call: TRBV18
cdr3_aa: CASSPVEGTEAFF
cdr3_nt: TGTGCCAGCTCACCGGTGGAGGGCACTGAAGCTTTCTTT

j_call: TRBJ2-1
d_call: -
clone_size: -
v_call: TRBV6-5
cdr3_aa: CASSLGGLPLKEQFF
cdr3_nt: TGTGCCAGCAGTTTAGGGGGTCTCCCCTTAAAGGAGCAGTTCTTC

j_call: TRBJ2-5
d_call: -
clone_size: -
v_call: TRBV7-2
cdr3_aa: CASSPRLMGETQYF
cdr3_nt: TGTGCCAGCAGCCCTCGACTGATGGGAGAGACCCAGTACTTC

j_call: TRBJ1-1
d_call: -
clone_size: -
v_call: TRBV28
cdr3_aa: CASQERGGNTEAFF
cdr3_nt: TGTGCCAGCCAGGAGAGAGGAGGGAACACTGAAGCTTTCTTT

j_call: TRBJ1-6
d_call: TRBD1
clone_size: -
v_call: TRBV5-1
cdr3_aa: CASRGQAINSPLHF
cdr3_nt: TGCGCCAGCCGTGGACAGGCCATTAATTCACCCCTCCACTTT

j_call: TRBJ1-2
d_call: TRBD1
clone_size: few
v_call: TRBV2
cdr3_aa: CASSKRGPYGYTF
cdr3_nt: TGTGCCAGCAGTAAGAGGGGGCCCTATGGCTACACCTTC

j_call: TRBJ2-7
d_call: -
clone_size: -
v_call: TRBV6-5
cdr3_aa: CASTRAGQGSYEQYF
cdr3_nt: TGTGCCAGCACTCGCGCTGGGCAGGGCTCGTACGAGCAGTACTTC

j_call: TRBJ2-7
d_call: TRBD2
clone_size: -
v_call: TRBV6-1
cdr3_aa: CASSTPSSGRDEQYF
cdr3_nt: TGTGCCAGCAGTACCCCCTCCAGCGGGAGGGACGAGCAGTACTTC

j_call: TRBJ1-1
d_call: TRBD1
clone_size: -
v_call: TRBV2
cdr3_aa: CAMMDRGLSTEAFF
cdr3_nt: TGTGCCATGATGGACAGGGGTTTAAGCACTGAAGCTTTCTTT

j_call: TRBJ1-1
d_call: TRBD1
clone_size: -
v_call: TRBV9
cdr3_aa: CASSARDRGNTEAFF
cdr3_nt: TGTGCCAGCAGCGCCCGGGACAGGGGTAACACTGAAGCTTTCTTT

j_call: TRBJ1-5
d_call: TRBD1
clone_size: -
v_call: TRBV6-5
cdr3_aa: CASSNRDRGSQPQHF
cdr3_nt: TGTGCCAGCAGCAACCGGGACAGGGGTTCTCAGCCCCAGCATTTT

j_call: TRBJ1-4
d_call: -
clone_size: -
v_call: TRBV3-1/TRBV3-2
cdr3_aa: CASSQEAIWGSGENEKLFF
cdr3_nt: TGTGCCAGCAGCCAAGAAGCTATCTGGGGCTCGGGGGAGAATGAAAAACTGTTTTTT

j_call: TRBJ1-5
d_call: TRBD1
clone_size: -
v_call: TRBV19
cdr3_aa: CASSSGGRQPQHF
cdr3_nt: TGTGCCAGTAGTTCAGGGGGTCGACAGCCCCAGCATTTT

j_call: TRBJ2-2
d_call: -
clone_size: -
v_call: TRBV5-1
cdr3_aa: CATSRQVYTGELFF
cdr3_nt: TGCGCCACCTCAAGGCAGGTCTACACCGGGGAGCTGTTTTTT

j_call: TRBJ2-2
d_call: TRBD2
clone_size: -
v_call: TRBV15
cdr3_aa: CATSRERLAGVPGELFF
cdr3_nt: TGTGCCACCAGCAGAGAGAGGCTAGCGGGAGTACCCGGGGAGCTGTTTTTT

j_call: TRBJ1-2
d_call: TRBD1
clone_size: -
v_call: TRBV5-1
cdr3_aa: CASSSTISGGYGYTF
cdr3_nt: TGCGCCAGCAGCTCGACTATATCAGGGGGCTATGGCTACACCTTC

j_call: TRBJ1-2
d_call: -
clone_size: -
v_call: TRBV19
cdr3_aa: CASSISSDIHPYGYTF
cdr3_nt: TGTGCCAGTAGTATATCCTCGGACATCCACCCCTATGGCTACACCTTC

j_call: TRBJ1-5
d_call: -
clone_size: -
v_call: TRBV18
cdr3_aa: CASSPPGGNQPQHF
cdr3_nt: TGTGCCAGCTCACCACCGGGAGGAAATCAGCCCCAGCATTTT

j_call: TRBJ2-7
d_call: TRBD1
clone_size: -
v_call: TRBV7-6
cdr3_aa: CASSLDDRASYEQYF
cdr3_nt: TGTGCCAGCAGCTTAGACGACAGGGCGTCCTACGAGCAGTACTTC

j_call: TRBJ2-7
d_call: -
clone_size: -
v_call: TRBV27
cdr3_aa: CASNRVKSSYEQYF
cdr3_nt: TGTGCCAGCAATCGAGTTAAGAGCTCCTACGAGCAGTACTTC

j_call: TRBJ2-5
d_call: TRBD2
clone_size: -
v_call: TRBV29-1
cdr3_aa: CSVDGTSGRWAQETQYF
cdr3_nt: TGCAGCGTTGATGGGACTAGCGGGAGGTGGGCCCAAGAGACCCAGTACTTC

j_call: TRBJ2-2
d_call: -
clone_size: -
v_call: TRBV11-3
cdr3_aa: CASSLGGIGSGELFF
cdr3_nt: TGTGCCAGCAGCTTAGGCGGGATTGGTTCCGGGGAGCTGTTTTTT

j_call: TRBJ2-2
d_call: -
clone_size: -
v_call: TRBV7-9
cdr3_aa: CASSRSPNTGELFF
cdr3_nt: TGTGCCAGCAGCCGGAGCCCGAACACCGGGGAGCTGTTTTTT

j_call: TRBJ1-1
d_call: -
clone_size: few
v_call: TRBV20-1
cdr3_aa: CSAPRGVEAFF
cdr3_nt: TGCAGTGCTCCCCGGGGAGTTGAAGCTTTCTTT

j_call: TRBJ2-4
d_call: -
clone_size: -
v_call: TRBV30
cdr3_aa: CAWSVPRDIQYF
cdr3_nt: TGTGCCTGGAGCGTACCACGGGACATTCAGTACTTC

j_call: TRBJ2-2
d_call: TRBD2
clone_size: once
v_call: TRBV5-8
cdr3_aa: CASSLEPAGRGGELFF
cdr3_nt: TGTGCCAGCAGCTTGGAACCAGCGGGGAGGGGCGGGGAGCTGTTTTTT

j_call: TRBJ1-6
d_call: -
clone_size: -
v_call: TRBV5-1
cdr3_aa: CASSLETVGRLHF
cdr3_nt: TGCGCCAGCAGCTTGGAGACTGTGGGGCGCCTCCACTTT

j_call: TRBJ2-2
d_call: -
clone_size: -
v_call: TRBV5-1
cdr3_aa: CASSPVGNSNTGELFF
cdr3_nt: TGCGCCAGCAGCCCCGTGGGCAACTCGAACACCGGGGAGCTGTTTTTT

j_call: TRBJ2-7
d_call: TRBD2
clone_size: -
v_call: TRBV5-1
cdr3_aa: CASSLAGAGEEQYF
cdr3_nt: TGCGCCAGCAGCTTGGCCGGAGCGGGGGAAGAGCAGTACTTC

j_call: TRBJ1-3
d_call: TRBD1
clone_size: -
v_call: TRBV2
cdr3_aa: CASSEALRGQGWNTIYF
cdr3_nt: TGTGCCAGCAGTGAAGCGCTTCGAGGACAGGGGTGGAACACCATATATTTT

j_call: TRBJ2-2
d_call: TRBD2
clone_size: -
v_call: TRBV5-1
cdr3_aa: CASSLGGLGNTGELFF
cdr3_nt: TGCGCCAGCAGCTTGGGTGGACTAGGGAACACCGGGGAGCTGTTTTTT

j_call: TRBJ2-6
d_call: -
clone_size: -
v_call: TRBV15
cdr3_aa: CATSARGGWTSGANVLTF
cdr3_nt: TGTGCCACCAGCGCCCGCGGGGGCTGGACCTCTGGGGCCAACGTCCTGACTTTC

j_call: TRBJ2-3
d_call: TRBD2
clone_size: -
v_call: TRBV7-9
cdr3_aa: CASSFPGTSGTDTQYF
cdr3_nt: TGTGCCAGCAGCTTTCCGGGGACTAGCGGCACAGATACGCAGTATTTT

j_call: TRBJ2-5
d_call: TRBD1
clone_size: -
v_call: TRBV24-1
cdr3_aa: CATSDGAGGGETQYF
cdr3_nt: TGTGCCACCAGTGATGGGGCAGGGGGTGGGGAGACCCAGTACTTC

j_call: TRBJ2-5
d_call: TRBD1
clone_size: -
v_call: TRBV5-1
cdr3_aa: CASSLEGGVQTQYF
cdr3_nt: TGCGCCAGCAGCTTGGAAGGGGGCGTTCAGACCCAGTACTTC

j_call: TRBJ2-3
d_call: -
clone_size: -
v_call: TRBV20-1
cdr3_aa: CSASRDTQYF
cdr3_nt: TGCAGTGCTAGCAGGGATACGCAGTATTTT

j_call: TRBJ2-1
d_call: -
clone_size: medium-sized
v_call: TRBV5-1
cdr3_aa: CATADNYNEQFF
cdr3_nt: TGCGCCACCGCGGATAACTACAATGAGCAGTTCTTC

j_call: TRBJ2-5
d_call: TRBD2
clone_size: -
v_call: TRBV3-1/TRBV3-2
cdr3_aa: CASSQAGLAGEETQYF
cdr3_nt: TGTGCCAGCAGCCAAGCAGGACTAGCGGGGGAAGAGACCCAGTACTTC

j_call: TRBJ2-3
d_call: -
clone_size: -
v_call: TRBV5-1
cdr3_aa: CASSLAGLSTQYF
cdr3_nt: TGCGCCAGCAGCTTGGCCGGACTTAGCACGCAGTATTTT

j_call: TRBJ2-1
d_call: -
clone_size: -
v_call: TRBV27
cdr3_aa: CASSLSRPDNEQFF
cdr3_nt: TGTGCCAGCAGTTTATCGAGGCCGGACAATGAGCAGTTCTTC

j_call: TRBJ1-1
d_call: -
clone_size: -
v_call: TRBV7-9
cdr3_aa: CASSLVSDEAFF
cdr3_nt: TGTGCCAGCAGCTTAGTTTCAGATGAAGCTTTCTTT

j_call: TRBJ2-3
d_call: TRBD2
clone_size: once
v_call: TRBV10-2
cdr3_aa: CASSEDSLAGSTDTQYF
cdr3_nt: TGCGCCAGCAGTGAGGACTCGCTAGCGGGGAGCACAGATACGCAGTATTTT

j_call: TRBJ1-2
d_call: -
clone_size: -
v_call: TRBV7-6
cdr3_aa: CASSLGRGGTNYGYTF
cdr3_nt: TGTGCCAGCAGCTTAGGAAGAGGGGGAACTAACTATGGCTACACCTTC

j_call: TRBJ2-7
d_call: -
clone_size: -
v_call: TRBV4-1
cdr3_aa: CASSQVAGFYEQYF
cdr3_nt: TGCGCCAGCAGCCAAGTTGCGGGGTTCTACGAGCAGTACTTC

j_call: TRBJ2-2
d_call: -
clone_size: once
v_call: TRBV19
cdr3_aa: CASSIGYGNTGELFF
cdr3_nt: TGTGCCAGTAGTATAGGGTACGGGAACACCGGGGAGCTGTTTTTT

j_call: TRBJ2-7
d_call: TRBD2
clone_size: -
v_call: TRBV7-8
cdr3_aa: CASSLEGLATNEQYF
cdr3_nt: TGTGCCAGCAGCTTAGAGGGACTAGCAACCAACGAGCAGTACTTC

j_call: TRBJ2-1
d_call: TRBD2
clone_size: -
v_call: TRBV24-1
cdr3_aa: CATRASGRPDGSEQFF
cdr3_nt: TGTGCCACCAGGGCTAGCGGGAGGCCCGACGGAAGTGAGCAGTTCTTC

j_call: TRBJ2-3
d_call: TRBD1
clone_size: -
v_call: TRBV9
cdr3_aa: CASSDRQGVTDTQYF
cdr3_nt: TGTGCCAGCAGCGACCGACAGGGAGTCACAGATACGCAGTATTTT

j_call: TRBJ1-3
d_call: -
clone_size: few
v_call: TRBV2
cdr3_aa: CASSGQGRSGNTIYF
cdr3_nt: TGTGCCAGCAGTGGTCAGGGTCGCTCTGGAAACACCATATATTTT

j_call: TRBJ2-1
d_call: TRBD2
clone_size: -
v_call: TRBV2
cdr3_aa: CAGQDSSGRIEQFF
cdr3_nt: TGTGCCGGCCAGGATTCTAGCGGGAGGATTGAGCAGTTCTTC

j_call: TRBJ1-2
d_call: TRBD1
clone_size: -
v_call: TRBV19
cdr3_aa: CASSFRTGLSVGYTF
cdr3_nt: TGTGCCAGTAGTTTCCGGACAGGGTTATCGGTGGGCTACACCTTC

j_call: TRBJ2-3
d_call: -
clone_size: -
v_call: TRBV19
cdr3_aa: CASSIQGRGDTQYF
cdr3_nt: TGTGCCAGTAGTATCCAGGGGAGAGGAGATACGCAGTATTTT

j_call: TRBJ1-5
d_call: -
clone_size: -
v_call: TRBV4-1
cdr3_aa: CASSQDLDSLNQPQHF
cdr3_nt: TGCGCCAGCAGCCAAGATCTTGACAGTTTGAATCAGCCCCAGCATTTT

j_call: TRBJ2-5
d_call: -
clone_size: -
v_call: TRBV7-7
cdr3_aa: CASSSGQGGQETQYF
cdr3_nt: TGTGCCAGCAGCTCCGGACAGGGAGGGCAAGAGACCCAGTACTTC

j_call: TRBJ2-4
d_call: -
clone_size: -
v_call: TRBV28
cdr3_aa: CASTEQGPPVIQYF
cdr3_nt: TGTGCCAGCACCGAACAGGGCCCCCCCGTCATTCAGTACTTC

j_call: TRBJ1-5
d_call: -
clone_size: few
v_call: TRBV28
cdr3_aa: CASSLTGVGNQPQHF
cdr3_nt: TGTGCCAGCAGTTTAACCGGGGTTGGCAATCAGCCCCAGCATTTT

j_call: TRBJ1-4
d_call: TRBD1
clone_size: -
v_call: TRBV4-1
cdr3_aa: CASSLVDTGGVREKLFF
cdr3_nt: TGCGCCAGCAGCCTAGTCGACACAGGGGGAGTACGTGAAAAACTGTTTTTT

j_call: TRBJ1-4
d_call: TRBD1
clone_size: -
v_call: TRBV7-9
cdr3_aa: CASSLARTGTGEKLFF
cdr3_nt: TGTGCCAGCAGCTTAGCGAGGACAGGGACAGGAGAAAAACTGTTTTTT